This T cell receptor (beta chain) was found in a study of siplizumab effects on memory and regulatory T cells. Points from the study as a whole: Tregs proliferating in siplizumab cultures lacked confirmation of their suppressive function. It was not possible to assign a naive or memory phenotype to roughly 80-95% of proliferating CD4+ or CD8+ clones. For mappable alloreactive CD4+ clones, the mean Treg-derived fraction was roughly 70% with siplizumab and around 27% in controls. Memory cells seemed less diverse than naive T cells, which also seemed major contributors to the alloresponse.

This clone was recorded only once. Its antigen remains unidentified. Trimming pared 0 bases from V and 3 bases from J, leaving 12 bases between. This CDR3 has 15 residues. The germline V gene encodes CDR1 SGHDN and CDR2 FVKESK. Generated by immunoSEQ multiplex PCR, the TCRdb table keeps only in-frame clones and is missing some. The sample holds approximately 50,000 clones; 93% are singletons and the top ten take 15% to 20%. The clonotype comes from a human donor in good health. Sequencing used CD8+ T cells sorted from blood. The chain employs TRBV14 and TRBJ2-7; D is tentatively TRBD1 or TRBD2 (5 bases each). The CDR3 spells CASSQEDGGYYEQYF. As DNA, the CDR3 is TGTGCCAGCAGCCAAGAGGATGGGGGATACTACGAGCAGTACTTC.